One sample yielded the 30 T cell receptor beta chains listed below, sequenced in a study of cytotoxic CD8 clonotypes in ibrutinib-treated CLL. Repertoires were generated with immunoSEQ multiplex PCR, while TCRdb's copy carries only in-frame clones and drops some. The sample shows about 270,000 clones, roughly four fifths of them seen only once. The input for sequencing was PBMCs, taken at disease progression, from a patient treated with ibrutinib. The origin of the receptors is a human donor with chronic lymphocytic leukemia.

The V and J genes are TRBV23-1 and TRBJ2-4; either TRBD1 or TRBD2 may fit D (6 bases each). TRBV23-1 is given ORF status, its function remaining uncertain. The CDR3 has 15 residues. Trimming removed 0 bases at V and 8 bases at J, with 14 bases between. In DNA form, the CDR3 reads TGCGCCAGCAGTCAATCGTGGGGGGCGGAATACATTCAGTACTTC. Its translation is CASSQSWGAEYIQYF.

The V call is TRBV5-4, the J call TRBJ1-5; a weak D match, TRBD1 (6 bases). V was pared by 0 bases and J by 15 bases, with 13 bases between. The CDR3 length is 12 residues. CDR1 SGHNT and CDR2 YYREEE come from the germline V gene (reference sequence). The CDR3 bases are TGTGCCAGCAGCTTGGGTCGGGGGCCAAGGCATTTT. Translation: CASSLGRGPRHF.

V and J are TRBV5-1 and TRBJ2-5; no clear D. Trimming cost V 3 bases and J 5 bases, with 17 bases left between them. There are 15 residues in the CDR3. Germline V lookup: CDR1 SGHRS, CDR2 YFSETQ. CDR3 residues: CASSYFLDLGETQYF. The CDR3 DNA reads TGCGCCAGCAGCTATTTTTTGGACCTGGGGGAGACCCAGTACTTC. The full variable domain, with the rest looked up from reference TRBV5-1 and TRBJ2-5, is KAGVTQTPRYLIKTRGQQVTLSCSPISGHRSVSWYQQTPGQGLQFLFEYFSETQRNKGNFPGRFSGRQFSNSRSEMNVSTLELGDSALYLCASSYFLDLGETQYFGPGTRLLVL.

This clone was observed once. The J gene is TRBJ2-1, the V gene TRBV29-1; D possibly corresponds to TRBD2 (5 bases). V was shortened by 3 bases and J by 1 base, with 22 bases between the two germline ends. The CDR3 runs to 18 residues. The V gene's germline CDR1 is SQVTM and CDR2 ANQGSEA. CDR3 nucleotide sequence: TGCAGCGTTGAGTTGAGTTTACCCCGATCGGGGTCCTACAATGAGCAGTTCTTC. Protein: CSVELSLPRSGSYNEQFF.

This chain connects TRBV6-1 to TRBJ2-3; 9 bases are shared with TRBD2. J lost 1 base, V lost 3 bases, and 5 bases had no gene match. The germline V gene encodes CDR1 MNHNS and CDR2 SASEGT. The CDR3 loop spans 16 amino acids. This CDR3 reads CASSDGLASGTDTQYF. CDR3 DNA sequence: TGTGCCAGCAGTGATGGACTAGCGTCGGGCACAGATACGCAGTATTTT.

The genes are TRBV7-8 and TRBJ1-3; D possibly corresponds to TRBD1 (6 bases). The V and J ends lost 1 base and 3 bases respectively, with 7 bases between them. This CDR3 is 14 amino acids long. Per germline, CDR1 SGHVS and CDR2 FQNEAQ. DNA of the CDR3: TGTGCCAGCAGCTTAGGCAGGGGTGGAAACACCATATATTTT. This encodes CASSLGRGGNTIYF. Full variable domain (remainder filled in from reference TRBV7-8 and TRBJ1-3): GAGVSQSPRYKVAKRGQDVALRCDPISGHVSLFWYQQALGQGPEFLTYFQNEAQLDKSGLPSDRFFAERPEGSVSTLKIQRTQQEDSAVYLCASSLGRGGNTIYFGEGSWLTVV.

The rearrangement links TRBV7-2 to TRBJ1-1; D unclear. The CDR3 is made up of 14 amino acids. Germline V gene data show CDR1 as SGHTA and CDR2 as FQGNSA. With 1 base removed from V and 1 base from J, the gap between germline ends came to 7 bases. CDR3 coding DNA: TGTGCCAGCAGCTTAGTGGTGGGGAACACTGAAGCTTTCTTT. Residues: CASSLVVGNTEAFF.

The chain has TRBV7-9 and TRBJ2-5; possible D gene TRBD2, 6 bases. Germline V gene data show CDR1 as SEHNR and CDR2 as FQNEAQ (reference sequence). V was pared by 0 bases and J by 2 bases, with 16 bases between. This CDR3 is built from 17 residues. CDR3 amino acids: CASSLATGTGGQETQYF. The CDR3 coding sequence is TGTGCCAGCAGCTTAGCGACGGGGACTGGAGGACAAGAGACCCAGTACTTC.

This rearrangement joins TRBV28 to TRBJ2-7; D might be TRBD1 (5 bases). Trimming pared 3 bases from V and 5 bases from J, leaving 20 bases between. In germline, CDR1 is MDHEN, CDR2 SYDVKM. The CDR3 is 16 residues long. The CDR3 here is CASSFARGRSFHEQYF. The CDR3 coding sequence is TGTGCCAGCAGTTTTGCAAGGGGCAGGAGTTTCCACGAGCAGTACTTC.

The V and J genes are TRBV9 and TRBJ2-3; unclear D gene. Germline CDR1 SGDLS, CDR2 YYNGEE. The CDR3 has 12 amino acids. Trimming pared 2 bases from V and 4 bases from J, leaving 5 bases between. Written as DNA, the CDR3 is TGTGCCAGCAGCGTTTCACCAGATACGCAGTATTTT. This codes for CASSVSPDTQYF.

The genes are TRBV27 and TRBJ1-2, with TRBD1 identical over 8 bases. Germline-derived CDR1 and CDR2 are MNHEY and SMNVEV (reference sequence). Unmatched junction bases numbered 12, after V lost 2 bases and J lost 4 bases. The CDR3 has 17 amino acids. The CDR3 DNA reads as TGTGCCAGCAGTTTAAGCCAGGACAGGGTGGGGCTCTATGGCTACACCTTC. This translates into CASSLSQDRVGLYGYTF.

The chain recombines TRBV29-1 with TRBJ2-7; TRBD2 might be the D (5 bases). The ends were cut back, 4 bases at V and 6 bases at J, with 19 bases in the middle. The CDR3 covers 14 residues. The germline V gene encodes CDR1 SQVTM and CDR2 ANQGSEA. CDR3 coding DNA: TGCAGCGTTGGGAAGCGGTCCCACCGTGGCGAGCAGTACTTC. Its protein is CSVGKRSHRGEQYF.

V is TRBV6-1 and J is TRBJ1-2, with 10 bases lining up with TRBD1. Germline loops: CDR1 MNHNS, CDR2 SASEGT. V dropped 6 bases and J dropped 8; count of bases not matched to a gene: 6. CDR3 length equals 13 residues. CDR3 DNA sequence: TGTGCCAGCAGAGACAGGGGGCTTAAAGGCTACACCTTC. This encodes CASRDRGLKGYTF.

The chain couples TRBV7-8 to TRBJ1-5; the D gene is possibly TRBD1 (6 bases). V shed 2 bases and J shed 4 bases, with 6 bases lying between them. Germline lookup yields CDR1 SGHVS and CDR2 FQNEAQ. The CDR3 totals 13 residues. This CDR3 reads CASSLQGNQPQHF. In DNA form, the CDR3 reads TGTGCCAGCAGCTTACAGGGGAATCAGCCCCAGCATTTT.

The V and J genes are TRBV7-2 and TRBJ1-2, with D maybe TRBD1 (5 bases). This CDR3 region has 12 residues. The ends were cut back, 5 bases at V and 2 bases at J, with 6 bases in the middle. Germline V gene lookup returns CDR1 SGHTA and CDR2 FQGNSA. CDR3 DNA sequence: TGTGCCAGCAGCGCAGGGAACTATGGCTACACCTTC. It encodes CASSAGNYGYTF.

This clone was seen a few times. The chain is built from TRBV10-2 and TRBJ2-7; TRBD2 agrees at 8 bases. Germline CDR1 reads WSHSY; CDR2 reads SAAADI. J lost 4 bases, V lost 4 bases, and 9 bases had no gene match. The CDR3 contains 15 residues. For the CDR3, the DNA is TGCGCCAGCAGTGTTTTAGCGGGAAAGGGATACGAGCAGTACTTC. It codes for CASSVLAGKGYEQYF.

The chain uses TRBV10-3 and TRBJ1-6, with 10 bases matching TRBD1. There are 15 residues in the CDR3. Trimming at V came to 5 bases and at J to 7 bases, leaving 5 bases not matched to a gene. Looked up from germline, CDR1 is ENHRY and CDR2 is SYGVKD. CDR3 amino acids: CAISRGQGGNSPLHF. CDR3 nucleotides: TGTGCCATCAGTCGAGGACAGGGGGGCAATTCACCCCTCCACTTT.

This clone appeared a few times. This chain connects TRBV5-6 to TRBJ1-5; D is perhaps TRBD1 (6 bases). The germline V gene has CDR1 SGHDT and CDR2 YYEEEE. Trimming pared 4 bases from V and 2 bases from J, leaving 13 bases between. This CDR3 contains 15 residues. DNA of the CDR3: TGTGCCAGCAGCCGAGGGGGGTATGGCAATCAGCCCCAGCATTTT. Translating gives CASSRGGYGNQPQHF.

The chain combines TRBV6-1 with TRBJ1-4; 7 bases are shared with TRBD1. V was pared by 7 bases and J by 8 bases, with 13 bases of the junction left unmatched. Germline V gene lookup returns CDR1 MNHNS and CDR2 SASEGT. CDR3 length: 15 residues. The CDR3 sequence: CASIQRGQVKEKLFF. Written as DNA, the CDR3 is TGTGCCAGCATTCAAAGGGGGCAGGTTAAGGAAAAACTGTTTTTT.

The chain carries TRBV6-5 and TRBJ2-3, with 12 positions matching TRBD2. The germline gives CDR1 MNHEY, CDR2 SVGAGI. The CDR3 covers 15 residues. J was trimmed by 6 bases and V by 5 bases; bases with no gene match: 6. The CDR3 reads CASSLLAGGPDTQYF. As DNA, the CDR3 is TGTGCCAGCAGTCTACTAGCGGGAGGACCCGATACGCAGTATTTT.

The chain carries TRBV6-1 and TRBJ1-2, with unresolved D. Germline CDR1 is MNHNS and CDR2 is SASEGT. Trimming stripped 1 base from V and 1 base from J, with 7 bases between. The CDR3 sequence is 14 residues long. The CDR3: CASSEGAFNYGYTF. CDR3 bases: TGTGCCAGCAGTGAAGGGGCGTTTAACTATGGCTACACCTTC.

The V and J genes are TRBV10-3 and TRBJ1-2; D gene unclear. V lost 8 bases to trimming and J lost 5 bases, with 9 bases between them. Germline CDR1 is ENHRY and CDR2 is SYGVKD. The CDR3 contains 11 residues. CDR3 in DNA: TGTGCCATCGGCCGGGTTTATGGCTACACCTTC. Protein sequence: CAIGRVYGYTF.

The sample holds one count of this clone. The chain couples TRBV25-1 to TRBJ2-1; D not certain. Germline CDR1 and CDR2: MGHDK and SYGVNS. The CDR3 is 14 amino acids. V shed 5 bases and J shed 4 bases, with 12 bases lying between them. CDR3 region: CASSPGGSYNEQFF. The DNA of the CDR3 is TGTGCCAGCAGTCCCGGTGGTAGTTACAATGAGCAGTTCTTC.

The rearrangement joins TRBV19 to TRBJ2-1; 12 nucleotides agree with TRBD1. Germline CDR1 is LNHDA and CDR2 is SQIVND (reference sequence). The ends lost 9 bases at V and 12 bases at J; junction bases unmatched: 15. The length of the CDR3 is 15 residues. The CDR3 spells CASTSGQGAVIGQFF. CDR3 DNA: TGTGCCAGCACATCGGGACAGGGGGCCGTGATAGGGCAGTTCTTC.

V and J are TRBV29-1 and TRBJ1-2; tentative D call: TRBD1 (6 bases). Germline assignment: CDR1 SQVTM and CDR2 ANQGSEA. CDR3 length equals 11 residues. Between the trimmed V and J ends, which lost 4 bases and 10 bases, there was a span of 13 bases. The CDR3 here is CSVALQGLYTF. The CDR3 DNA reads TGCAGCGTTGCTTTACAGGGCCTCTACACCTTC.

V usage is TRBV27 and J usage is TRBJ2-3; 10 positions agree with TRBD2. Germline-derived CDR1 and CDR2 are MNHEY and SMNVEV (reference sequence). This CDR3 has 16 amino acids. The junction had 5 bases not matched to a gene; V was cut back by 4 bases and J by 1 base. The CDR3 DNA reads TGTGCCAGCAGTTCGCAAGGGACTAGCGGCACAGATACGCAGTATTTT. Its translation: CASSSQGTSGTDTQYF.

This chain connects TRBV4-1 to TRBJ1-4; D might be TRBD1 (6 bases). The CDR3 contains 15 residues. The germline V gene encodes CDR1 MGHRA and CDR2 YSYEKL. Between the trimmed V and J ends, which lost 1 base and 7 bases, there was a span of 13 bases. CDR3 nucleotide sequence: TGCGCCAGCAGCCAAGTGAGGGGGGCGAGTGAAAAACTGTTTTTT. This sequence encodes CASSQVRGASEKLFF.

This chain joins TRBV18 and TRBJ1-2; the D is unclear. The CDR3 has 15 residues. Germline V CDR1 and CDR2: KGHSH, LQKENI. V lost 6 bases, J lost 1 base, and 15 bases lay in between. In DNA, the CDR3 is TGTGCCAGCTCGTCCAGAACGACGTTTAACTATGGCTACACCTTC. It codes for CASSSRTTFNYGYTF.

Only a few counts were recorded for this clone. The chain is built from TRBV5-6 and TRBJ1-2; D perhaps matches TRBD1 (5 bases). CDR1 and CDR2 from the germline V gene are SGHDT and YYEEEE. Trimming stripped 0 bases from V and 4 bases from J, with 7 bases between. The CDR3 length is 13 residues. CDR3 sequence (DNA): TGTGCCAGCAGCTTGGCCGGGACCTATGGCTACACCTTC. Translating gives CASSLAGTYGYTF.

The genes are TRBV19 and TRBJ1-4, with 8 bases fitting TRBD1. V lost 3 bases, J lost 8 bases, and 5 bases stayed unmatched. The CDR3 covers 14 residues. Germline lookup yields CDR1 LNHDA and CDR2 SQIVND (reference sequence). The CDR3 loop reads CASSIRGPGEKLFF. As DNA, the CDR3 is TGTGCCAGTAGTATCAGGGGGCCCGGAGAAAAACTGTTTTTT.